This T cell receptor (beta chain) was captured by sequencing in a study of human T cells and chemical hapten exposure. In the study overall: On about 2 cm by about 2 cm of upper inner arm skin, sensitization was performed with 2% DPC. Minor volume differences among pooled libraries chiefly drove per-sample TCR yield variation.

Germline CDR1 is LGHDT and CDR2 is YNNKEL (reference sequence). CDR3 length: 15 residues. V was pared by 4 bases and J by 5 bases, with 18 bases between. The time point here: pre-sensitization, week 0. Regarding treatment: therapeutic diphenylcyclopropenone sensitization with weekly scalp DPC. Unfractionated whole blood yielded the extracted total RNA. This clonotype was seen many times. Under the authors' procedure: A per-sample median of roughly 96,000 TCRs was observed, with a range of about 20,000 to 690,600. TCRdb re-analysed the RACE reads in MiXCR, keeping a single row per CDR3 protein. The V and J calls were not made by the authors but by TCRdb's processing. The repertoire has 34,000 or so distinct CDR3 sequences, 10% of them found once; the top ten carry about 28%.

Source: whole blood, taken in connection with sensitization to the hapten diphenylcyclopropenone (DPC). The sequence was obtained from a man over 45 with alopecia areata. Some clones in this sample may be carry-over from other donors' samples. The J gene is TRBJ2-7, the V gene TRBV3-1, with D unclear. This CDR3 is CASSPSGLHRNEQYF. For the CDR3, the DNA is TGTGCCAGCAGCCCGTCGGGCCTCCACCGGAACGAGCAGTACTTC.